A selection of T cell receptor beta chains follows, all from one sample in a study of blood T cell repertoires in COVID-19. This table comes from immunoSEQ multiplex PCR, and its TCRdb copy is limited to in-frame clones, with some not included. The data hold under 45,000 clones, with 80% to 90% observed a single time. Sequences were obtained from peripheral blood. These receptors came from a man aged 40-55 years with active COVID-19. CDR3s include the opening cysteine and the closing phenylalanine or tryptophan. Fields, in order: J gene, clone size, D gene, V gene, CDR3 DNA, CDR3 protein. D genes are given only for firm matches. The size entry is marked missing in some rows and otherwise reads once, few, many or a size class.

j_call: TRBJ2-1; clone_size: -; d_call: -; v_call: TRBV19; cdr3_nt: TGTGCCAGCAGACACCCCTCCTACAATGAGCAGTTCTTC; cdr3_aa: CASRHPSYNEQFF
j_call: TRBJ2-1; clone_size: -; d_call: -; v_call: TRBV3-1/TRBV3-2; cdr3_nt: TGTGCCAGCAGCCCGAGGGGGGGATCGGGCAATGAGCAGTTCTTC; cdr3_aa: CASSPRGGSGNEQFF
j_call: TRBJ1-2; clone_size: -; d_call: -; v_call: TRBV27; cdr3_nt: TGTGCCAGCAGTCAAGGAAGGGGTGGCGGCTACACCTTC; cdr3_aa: CASSQGRGGGYTF
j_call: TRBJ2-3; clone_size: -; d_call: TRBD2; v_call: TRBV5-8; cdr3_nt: TGTGCCAGCAGCTTGGGACTAGCGTCGACAGATACGCAGTATTTT; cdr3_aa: CASSLGLASTDTQYF
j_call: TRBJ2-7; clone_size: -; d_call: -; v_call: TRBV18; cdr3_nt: TGTGCCAGCTCACCCGGAACCTCGGGGTGGGAGCAGTACTTC; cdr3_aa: CASSPGTSGWEQYF
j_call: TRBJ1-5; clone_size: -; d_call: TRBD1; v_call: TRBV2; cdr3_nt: TGTGCCAGCAGTCCGGGGACAGGGGTCAATCAGCCCCAGCATTTT; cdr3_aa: CASSPGTGVNQPQHF
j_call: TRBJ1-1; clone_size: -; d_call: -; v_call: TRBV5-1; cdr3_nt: TGCGCCAGCAGCTTCCAGGCGAACACTGAAGCTTTCTTT; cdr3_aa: CASSFQANTEAFF
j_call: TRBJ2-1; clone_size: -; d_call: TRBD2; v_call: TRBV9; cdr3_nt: TGTGCCAGCAGCACCCGGACTAGCGGGAGGGCCGATGAGCAGTTCTTC; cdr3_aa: CASSTRTSGRADEQFF
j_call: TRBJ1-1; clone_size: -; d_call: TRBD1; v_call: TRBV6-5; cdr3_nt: TGTGCCAGCAATCCGACAGGGAGAAGCACTGAAGCTTTCTTT; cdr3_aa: CASNPTGRSTEAFF
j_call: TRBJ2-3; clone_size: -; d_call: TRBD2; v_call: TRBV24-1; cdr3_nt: TGTGCCAGCCGACTAGCGGGAGTTCAAGATACGCAGTATTTT; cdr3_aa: CASRLAGVQDTQYF
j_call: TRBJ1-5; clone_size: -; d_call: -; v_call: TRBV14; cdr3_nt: TGTGCCAGCAGCCAAGAAAGAGATCAGCCCCAGCATTTT; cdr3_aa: CASSQERDQPQHF
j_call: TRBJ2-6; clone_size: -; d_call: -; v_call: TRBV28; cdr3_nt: TGTGCCAGCAGTTCCATCTCTGGGGCCAACGTCCTGACTTTC; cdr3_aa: CASSSISGANVLTF
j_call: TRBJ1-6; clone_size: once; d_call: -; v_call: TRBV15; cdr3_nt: TGTGCCACCAGCAGAGATACTACTACTAATTCACCCCTCCACTTT; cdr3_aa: CATSRDTTTNSPLHF
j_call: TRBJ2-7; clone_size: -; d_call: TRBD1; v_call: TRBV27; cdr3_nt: TGTGCCAGCAGTTTAAATCCCGGGACAGACCCCTACGAGCAGTACTTC; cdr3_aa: CASSLNPGTDPYEQYF
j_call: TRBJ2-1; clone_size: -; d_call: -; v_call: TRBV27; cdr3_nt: TGTGCCAGCAGTTTTAGGAGGGTAACCTACAATGAGCAGTTCTTC; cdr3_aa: CASSFRRVTYNEQFF
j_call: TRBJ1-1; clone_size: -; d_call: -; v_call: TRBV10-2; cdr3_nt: TGCGCCAGCAGCCCAGGGATAAACACTGAAGCTTTCTTT; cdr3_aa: CASSPGINTEAFF
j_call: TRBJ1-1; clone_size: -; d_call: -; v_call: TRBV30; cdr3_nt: TGTGCCTGGAGGACCGTATCTGAGGGCACTGAAGCTTTCTTT; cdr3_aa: CAWRTVSEGTEAFF
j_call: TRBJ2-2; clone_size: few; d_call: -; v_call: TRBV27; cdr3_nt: TGTGCCAGCAGTTTAGGGGCAGGGACCGGGGAGCTGTTTTTT; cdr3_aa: CASSLGAGTGELFF
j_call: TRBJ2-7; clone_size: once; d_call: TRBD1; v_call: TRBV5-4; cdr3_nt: TGTGCCAGCAGCTTGGCCGGTAGGGGGCCGTCCTACGAGCAGTACTTC; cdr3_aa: CASSLAGRGPSYEQYF
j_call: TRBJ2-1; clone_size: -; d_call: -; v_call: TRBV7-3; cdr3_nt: TGTGCCAGCAGCTTTTCGAGCGCCAACAATGAGCAGTTCTTC; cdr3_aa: CASSFSSANNEQFF
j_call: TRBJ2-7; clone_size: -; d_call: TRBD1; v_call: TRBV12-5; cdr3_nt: TGTGCTAGTGCCGCCCGACAGGGGCCCTACGAGCAGTACTTC; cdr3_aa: CASAARQGPYEQYF
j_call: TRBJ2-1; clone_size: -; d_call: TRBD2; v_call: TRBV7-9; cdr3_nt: TGTGCCAGCAGCCCCGGACTAGCGATCAATGAGCAGTTCTTC; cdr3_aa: CASSPGLAINEQFF
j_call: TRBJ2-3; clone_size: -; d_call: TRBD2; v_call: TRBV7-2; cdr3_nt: TGTGCCAGCAGCTTACCTCTAGCGGCTAGCACAGATACGCAGTATTTT; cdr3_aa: CASSLPLAASTDTQYF
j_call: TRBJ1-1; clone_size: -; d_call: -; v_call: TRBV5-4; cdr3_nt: TGTGCCAGCAGCTTGCAGGGGCTCACTGAAGCTTTCTTT; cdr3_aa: CASSLQGLTEAFF
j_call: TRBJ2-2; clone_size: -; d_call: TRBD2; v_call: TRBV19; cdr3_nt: TGTGCCAGTAGGGCCCTGACTAGCGCCACCGGGGAGCTGTTTTTT; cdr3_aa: CASRALTSATGELFF
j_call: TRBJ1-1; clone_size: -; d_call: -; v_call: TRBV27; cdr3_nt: TGTGCCAGCACCCAGACTCCCAGACAGGCCAATACTAAGACTGAAGCTTTCTTT; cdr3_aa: CASTQTPRQANTKTEAFF
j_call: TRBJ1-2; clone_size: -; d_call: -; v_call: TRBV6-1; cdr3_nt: TGTGCCAGCAGGGAAGACAGAAGTCTTAACTATGGCTACACCTTC; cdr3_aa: CASREDRSLNYGYTF
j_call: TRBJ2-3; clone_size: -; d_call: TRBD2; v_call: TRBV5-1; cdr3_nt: TGCGCCAGCAGCGAAGGGACTAGCGGACTAAGCACAGATACGCAGTATTTT; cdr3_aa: CASSEGTSGLSTDTQYF
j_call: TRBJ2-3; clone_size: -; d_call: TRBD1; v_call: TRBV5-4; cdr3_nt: TGTGCCAGCAGCTTGACAGGGGGTGGGGATACGCAGTATTTT; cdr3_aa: CASSLTGGGDTQYF